The 6 T cell receptor beta chains in this list originate from one sample, sequenced in a study of blood T cell repertoires in COVID-19. Here immunoSEQ multiplex PCR was the method, and the copy in TCRdb shows in-frame clones only, minus some. Of about 280,000 clones listed, 75% to 90% are singletons. The source material was peripheral blood. Receptors were obtained from a woman in her 70s with acute or convalescent COVID-19.

The rearrangement joins TRBV29-1 to TRBJ1-1; D ambiguous. The germline V and J ends were trimmed by 5 bases and 6 bases, with 10 bases remaining between them. The CDR3 has 11 residues. From germline, CDR1 is SQVTM and CDR2 ANQGSEA. CDR3 sequence: CSVYSGSEAFF. Here the CDR3 DNA reads TGCAGCGTTTATTCCGGGTCTGAAGCTTTCTTT.

The CDR3 DNA follows: TGTGCCAGCAGCTCTGGGCCCGAAGAGACCCAGTACTTC. It translates to CASSSGPEETQYF. V usage is TRBV9 and J usage is TRBJ2-5; D gene unclear. This CDR3 contains 13 residues. The V end was cut by 4 bases, the J end by 3 bases, with 10 bases between. The germline gives CDR1 SGDLS, CDR2 YYNGEE.

CDR3 coding DNA: TGTGCCAGCAGCTCCGCAGGGGTCGGACAGCCCCAGCATTTT. The encoded protein is CASSSAGVGQPQHF. The rearrangement uses TRBV7-2 and TRBJ1-5, with D possibly being TRBD1 (6 bases). The CDR3 covers 14 residues. Looked up from germline, CDR1 is SGHTA and CDR2 is FQGNSA. V gave up 4 bases and J gave up 7 bases, with 14 bases separating them. The full variable domain, rest sourced from reference TRBV7-2 and TRBJ1-5, is GAGVSQSPSNKVTEKGKDVELRCDPISGHTALYWYRQSLGQGLEFLIYFQGNSAPDKSGLPSDRFSAERTGGSVSTLTIQRTQQEDSAVYLCASSSAGVGQPQHFGDGTRLSIL.

This clone was counted a single time. The CDR3 sequence is CATTGQNTEAFF. CDR3 coding DNA: TGTGCCACGACAGGCCAAAACACTGAAGCTTTCTTT. This rearrangement joins TRBV10-3 to TRBJ1-1; the D gene is possibly TRBD1 (6 bases). Germline values: CDR1 ENHRY, CDR2 SYGVKD. CDR3 length: 12 residues. V dropped 10 bases and J dropped 2 bases, with 11 bases sitting between them.

This rearrangement joins TRBV7-9 to TRBJ2-3; tentatively, D is TRBD1 (6 bases). The germline V and J ends were trimmed by 3 bases and 9 bases, with 16 bases remaining between them. This CDR3 has 14 amino acids. Germline loops: CDR1 SEHNR, CDR2 FQNEAQ (reference sequence). The CDR3 is CASSFKGGVGTQYF. The CDR3 nucleotides read TGTGCCAGCAGCTTTAAAGGGGGAGTTGGGACGCAGTATTTT.

The rearrangement joins TRBV10-1 to TRBJ1-1, with TRBD1 as a possible D gene (6 bases). The CDR3 length is 13 residues. V lost 3 bases and J 4 bases, leaving 9 bases between the germline ends. Germline values: CDR1 WNHNN, CDR2 SYGVQD (reference sequence). CDR3: CASSDTGSTEAFF. Written as DNA, the CDR3 is TGCGCCAGCAGTGATACAGGGAGCACTGAAGCTTTCTTT.